This T cell receptor (beta chain) was documented in a study of cytomegalovirus exposure and HLA in healthy donors. Study-wide background: Within an early data release were around 87 million unique TCRs drawn from HLA-typed donors.

A few counts support this clone. Its target is not known. The identical CDR3 is also encoded by other nucleotide sequences in the sample. PCR amplification relied on 60 Vbeta primers (plus 13 Jbeta primers). The method was immunoSEQ multiplex PCR; TCRdb's version includes in-frame clones alone and lacks a portion of them. The repertoire holds under 200,000 clones, with around 75% as singletons. In germline, CDR1 is KGHSH, CDR2 LQKENI. Germline trimming cut 3 bases from V and 6 bases from J; bases unmatched to any gene: 7. This CDR3 has 15 residues. General study points: According to the study, 150 to 200 TCR beta chains were cytomegalovirus-associated.

This clonotype was obtained from a male donor in good health and CMV-seronegative. The V and J genes are TRBV18 and TRBJ2-2; 7 nucleotides agree with TRBD1. The sample was PBMCs. CDR3: CASSPGQWESGELFF. The CDR3 region has the DNA TGTGCCAGCTCACCGGGACAGTGGGAATCCGGGGAGCTGTTTTTT. The whole variable domain, filled in from reference TRBV18 and TRBJ2-2, reads NAGVMQNPRHLVRRRGQEARLRCSPMKGHSHVYWYRQLPEEGLKFMVYLQKENIIDESGMPKERFSAEFPKEGPSILRIQQVVRGDSAAYFCASSPGQWESGELFFGEGSRLTVL.